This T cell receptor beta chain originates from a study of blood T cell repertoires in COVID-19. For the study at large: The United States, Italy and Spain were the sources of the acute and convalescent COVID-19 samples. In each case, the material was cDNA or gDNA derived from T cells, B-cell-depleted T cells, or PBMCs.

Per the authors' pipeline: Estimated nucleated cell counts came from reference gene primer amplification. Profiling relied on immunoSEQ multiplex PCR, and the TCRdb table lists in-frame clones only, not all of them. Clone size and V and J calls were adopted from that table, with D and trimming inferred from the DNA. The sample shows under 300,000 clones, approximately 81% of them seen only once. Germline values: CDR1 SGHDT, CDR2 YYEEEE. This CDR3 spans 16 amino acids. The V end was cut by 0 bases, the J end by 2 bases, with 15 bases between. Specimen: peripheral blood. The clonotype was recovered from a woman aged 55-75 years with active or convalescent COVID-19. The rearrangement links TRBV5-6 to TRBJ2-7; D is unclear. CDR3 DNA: TGTGCCAGCAGCTTGGCTCGTATAGATTACCCCTACGAGCAGTACTTC. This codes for CASSLARIDYPYEQYF. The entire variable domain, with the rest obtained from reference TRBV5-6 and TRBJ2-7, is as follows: DAGVTQSPTHLIKTRGQQVTLRCSPKSGHDTVSWYQQALGQGPQFIFQYYEEEERQRGNFPDRFSGHQFPNYSSELNVNALLLGDSALYLCASSLARIDYPYEQYFGPGTRLTVT.